The source of this T cell receptor (beta chain) is a study of cytomegalovirus exposure and HLA in healthy donors. Overall study context: Drawn from HLA-typed donors, roughly 87 million unique TCRs were held in an early data release.

Both 60 Vbeta primers and 13 Jbeta primers went into the PCR. Profiled with immunoSEQ multiplex PCR; TCRdb holds only in-frame clones, not every one. The specimen's table records 35,000 to 45,000 clones. Overall study results and limits: Relative to the roughly 700-donor mean, N-insertions were reportedly fewer in an Asian-associated ancestry cluster in a later analysis. As confirmed in vitro, a few CMV-associated chains were specific for CMV antigens.

V was pared by 4 bases and J by 3 bases, with 10 bases between. Germline values: CDR1 SGHNT, CDR2 YYREEE (reference sequence). The CDR3 runs 13 residues. Comments on this clone: The antigen is unknown.

The V call is TRBV5-4, the J call TRBJ1-2; D may be TRBD1 (6 bases). Source material: PBMCs. The TCR comes from a human donor in good health. CDR3 sequence: CASSLPGDYGYTF. The CDR3 nucleotides read TGTGCCAGCAGCCTACCAGGGGACTATGGCTACACCTTC.